These 22 T cell receptor beta chains were sequenced from one sample in a study of OX40 agonist ivuxolimab in advanced cancers. Repertoires were generated with immunoSEQ multiplex PCR, while TCRdb's copy carries only in-frame clones and drops some. The sample has about 50,000 clones; about nine tenths are singletons. The sequencing here drew on CD4+ or CD8+ T cells sorted from blood, taken in a trial of the OX40 agonist ivuxolimab. These receptor sequences come from an adult with an advanced solid tumor such as melanoma, head and neck, liver or kidney cancer.

DNA of the CDR3: TGTGCCAGCAGCCCTTCGCAGGGGCGTAATGAAAAACTGTTTTTT. Translated: CASSPSQGRNEKLFF. The chain uses TRBV6-6 and TRBJ1-4; TRBD1 is a possible D gene (6 bases). The CDR3 is made up of 15 amino acids. Trimming removed 6 bases at V and 4 bases at J, with 15 bases between. Germline CDR1 is MNHNY and CDR2 is SVGAGI (reference sequence).

This clone came up a few times. The chain recombines TRBV10-2 with TRBJ2-7; no reliable D call. V dropped 6 bases and J dropped 4 bases, with 10 bases sitting between them. CDR3 length: 12 amino acids. Germline V gene lookup returns CDR1 WSHSY and CDR2 SAAADI. The CDR3 region has the DNA TGCGCCAGCAGGCTGCAGGTATACGAGCAGTACTTC. Translation: CASRLQVYEQYF.

The V call is TRBV7-2, the J call TRBJ2-5, with D hard to call. Germline CDR1 and CDR2: SGHTA and FQGNSA. With 1 base removed from V and 2 bases from J, the gap between germline ends came to 5 bases. The CDR3 extends over 13 amino acids. The CDR3 protein is CASSLGSQETQYF. DNA of the CDR3: TGTGCCAGCAGCTTAGGGAGTCAAGAGACCCAGTACTTC.

The V gene is TRBV7-6, the J gene TRBJ1-1; TRBD1 agrees at 9 bases. The V segment lost 7 bases and the J segment 2 bases; nucleotides outside the gene matches: 11. CDR3 length: 16 residues. CDR1 SGHVS and CDR2 FNYEAQ come from the germline V gene. As DNA, the CDR3 is TGTGCCAGCACCCGCCTGGCGGGACAGGGCAACACTGAAGCTTTCTTT. This codes for CASTRLAGQGNTEAFF.

The chain couples TRBV9 to TRBJ2-1; 11 bases map to TRBD2. The CDR3 is made up of 15 amino acids. The ends lost 0 bases at V and 9 bases at J; junction bases unmatched: 5. Germline values: CDR1 SGDLS, CDR2 YYNGEE. CDR3 sequence (DNA): TGTGCCAGCAGCGTAGAACTAGCGGGAGAGTCTGAGCAGTTCTTC. Protein: CASSVELAGESEQFF.

The V and J genes are TRBV28 and TRBJ2-4; a weak D match, TRBD2 (5 bases). Germline V gene data show CDR1 as MDHEN and CDR2 as SYDVKM. V was trimmed by 1 base and J by 0 bases, leaving 16 bases between them. The length of the CDR3 is 18 residues. CDR3 sequence (DNA): TGTGCCAGCAGTTTATTGGGCCCGGGAAGGGTAGCCAAAAACATTCAGTACTTC. Its translation: CASSLLGPGRVAKNIQYF. Complete variable domain (other parts from reference TRBV28 and TRBJ2-4): DVKVTQSSRYLVKRTGEKVFLECVQDMDHENMFWYRQDPGLGLRLIYFSYDVKMKEKGDIPEGYSVSREKKERFSLILESASTNQTSMYLCASSLLGPGRVAKNIQYFGAGTRLSVL.

The chain couples TRBV9 to TRBJ2-7; D gene unclear. Germline assignment: CDR1 SGDLS and CDR2 YYNGEE. The CDR3 is 14 residues long. The V end was cut by 0 bases, the J end by 2 bases, with 9 bases between. CDR3 sequence: CASSVGTRAYEQYF. The CDR3 DNA reads TGTGCCAGCAGCGTAGGGACCCGGGCCTACGAGCAGTACTTC. The full variable domain, its missing parts supplied by reference TRBV9 and TRBJ2-7, is DSGVTQTPKHLITATGQRVTLRCSPRSGDLSVYWYQQSLDQGLQFLIQYYNGEERAKGNILERFSAQQFPDLHSELNLSSLELGDSALYFCASSVGTRAYEQYFGPGTRLTVT.

CDR3 protein: CASSLGQGNYGYTF. The CDR3 DNA reads as TGTGCCAGCAGTTTAGGACAGGGGAACTATGGCTACACCTTC. The chain joins TRBV28 to TRBJ1-2, with 9 bases matching TRBD1. Germline trimming cut 2 bases from V and 2 bases from J; bases unmatched to any gene: 0. The CDR3 runs to 14 residues. From germline, CDR1 is MDHEN and CDR2 SYDVKM.

The V and J genes are TRBV19 and TRBJ1-2; D not certain. The CDR3 runs to 12 residues. Germline assignment: CDR1 LNHDA and CDR2 SQIVND (reference sequence). The V end lost 3 bases, the J end lost 4 bases, and 6 bases lay between the germline ends. CDR3 loop: CASSISGYGYTF. The CDR3 region has the DNA TGTGCCAGTAGTATTTCCGGCTATGGCTACACCTTC.

This rearrangement joins TRBV9 to TRBJ2-7; D might be TRBD1 or TRBD2, each matching 5 bases. Germline loops: CDR1 SGDLS, CDR2 YYNGEE. V lost 3 bases, J lost 0 bases, and 10 bases lay in between. The CDR3 is 14 residues long. The DNA for the CDR3 is TGTGCCAGCAGCGCCGGGACGGTCTCCTACGAGCAGTACTTC. The encoded protein is CASSAGTVSYEQYF.

This chain links TRBV19 with TRBJ2-3, with D possibly being TRBD1 (5 bases). The CDR3 totals 11 residues. The ends were cut back, 3 bases at V and 8 bases at J, with 6 bases in the middle. From germline, CDR1 is LNHDA and CDR2 SQIVND (reference sequence). DNA for the CDR3: TGTGCCAGTAGTATTAGGGGTACGCAGTATTTT. This sequence encodes CASSIRGTQYF. Supplemented by reference TRBV19 and TRBJ2-3, the full variable domain reads DGGITQSPKYLFRKEGQNVTLSCEQNLNHDAMYWYRQDPGQGLRLIYYSQIVNDFQKGDIAEGYSVSREKKESFPLTVTSAQKNPTAFYLCASSIRGTQYFGPGTRLTVL.

V is TRBV6-6 and J is TRBJ2-7; D unresolved. The CDR3 covers 15 residues. V was pared by 6 bases and J by 5 bases, with 20 bases between. Looked up from germline, CDR1 is MNHNY and CDR2 is SVGAGI (reference sequence). The CDR3 coding sequence is TGTGCCAGCAGAAAACAACGAGGTTCGGGCGACGAGCAGTACTTC. This encodes CASRKQRGSGDEQYF.

This rearrangement joins TRBV15 to TRBJ2-3; TRBD2 might be the D (5 bases). The CDR3 covers 15 residues. V lost 8 bases and J lost 4, with 19 bases in between. The germline CDR1 and CDR2 sequences are LNHNV and YYDKDF (reference sequence). CDR3 loop: CATSPPGKRADTQYF. DNA of the CDR3: TGTGCCACCTCCCCACCCGGGAAACGCGCAGATACGCAGTATTTT.

The rearrangement uses TRBV11-3 and TRBJ2-5; D is unresolved. The CDR3 sequence is 13 residues long. Trimming took off 3 bases at V and 0 bases at J, with 5 bases between the two ends. In germline, CDR1 is SGHNT, CDR2 YENEEA. The CDR3 DNA reads as TGTGCCAGCAGCTTGAGTCACCAAGAGACCCAGTACTTC. Its protein is CASSLSHQETQYF.

V usage is TRBV10-3 and J usage is TRBJ2-1; 11 bases agree with TRBD2. Germline lookup yields CDR1 ENHRY and CDR2 SYGVKD. V shed 11 bases and J 2 bases; nucleotides not matched to a gene: 11. The CDR3 totals 16 residues. CDR3 DNA: TGTGCCGCCTCTAGCGGGAGGACGCTAACCTACAATGAGCAGTTCTTC. This codes for CAASSGRTLTYNEQFF.

The chain uses TRBV10-3 and TRBJ1-1; D remains unclear. The CDR3 consists of 14 residues. In germline, CDR1 is ENHRY, CDR2 SYGVKD. Trimming removed 6 bases at V and 1 base at J, with 12 bases between. The CDR3 DNA reads TGTGCCATCAGGGATCAGGTGGAGAACACTGAAGCTTTCTTT. Its protein is CAIRDQVENTEAFF.

The chain couples TRBV7-3 to TRBJ2-6, with D uncertain. The germline V gene has CDR1 SGHTA and CDR2 FQGTGA. The CDR3 sequence is 16 residues long. Trimming left V 2 bases short and J 0 bases short, with 8 bases between. CDR3: CASSLEADSGANVLTF. In DNA form, the CDR3 reads TGTGCCAGCAGCTTAGAGGCGGACTCTGGGGCCAACGTCCTGACTTTC.

This chain links TRBV18 with TRBJ1-2; tentatively, D is TRBD1 (5 bases). Trimming took off 0 bases at V and 8 bases at J, with 10 bases between the two ends. This CDR3 spans 13 amino acids. Germline values: CDR1 KGHSH, CDR2 LQKENI. CDR3 residues: CASSPPAGIGYTF. The CDR3 DNA reads TGTGCCAGCTCACCACCGGCAGGGATCGGCTACACCTTC.

This chain joins TRBV5-8 and TRBJ1-4; possibly TRBD1 for D (5 bases). Germline loops: CDR1 SGHTS, CDR2 YDEGEE. The CDR3 length is 14 residues. Trimming took 7 bases from V and 7 from J, leaving 17 bases between them. The CDR3 coding sequence is TGTGCCAGCTCTGGGGGAACAGTCGGTGAAAAACTGTTTTTT. Residues: CASSGGTVGEKLFF.

The chain couples TRBV5-4 to TRBJ2-5, with D possibly being TRBD1 (5 bases). The CDR3 is made up of 16 amino acids. Germline V CDR1 and CDR2: SGHNT, YYREEE (reference sequence). The ends were cut back, 0 bases at V and 4 bases at J, with 16 bases in the middle. CDR3 coding DNA: TGTGCCAGCAGCTTGGGTGGTGTAGGGGATGGAGAGACCCAGTACTTC. Its translation is CASSLGGVGDGETQYF.

V and J are TRBV5-8 and TRBJ2-3, with 7 bases identical to TRBD2. The CDR3 runs 16 residues. The ends lost 0 bases at V and 0 bases at J; junction bases unmatched: 4. Germline V gives CDR1 SGHTS, CDR2 YDEGEE. The CDR3 region has the DNA TGTGCCAGCAGCTTGGGGACTAGAGGGAGCACAGATACGCAGTATTTT. Translated, it gives CASSLGTRGSTDTQYF.

The V and J genes are TRBV5-1 and TRBJ1-2; the match to TRBD1 covers 7 bases. V lost 2 bases, J lost 0 bases, and 4 bases stayed unmatched. Germline V lookup: CDR1 SGHRS, CDR2 YFSETQ. The CDR3 sequence is 15 residues long. CDR3 coding DNA: TGCGCCAGCAGCTTAGGGGACAGCGCTAACTATGGCTACACCTTC. It is translated as CASSLGDSANYGYTF.